The subject of this entry is one T cell receptor beta chain. The antigen it recognizes is unknown. Base qualities are not at hand, and no much larger clone is one base apart. This sample was taken from a study of radiotherapy plus CTLA-4 blockade in lung cancer (dated by TCRdb to the late 2010s). Background on the whole study: Among enrolled patients, around 18% had an objective response and 31% reached disease control. Here is what the overall study found, with its caveats: After treatment with radiotherapy and ipilimumab, TCR clones that originated in tumors expanded in peripheral blood. Increased serum interferon-beta after radiation, together with early dynamic changes in blood T cell clones, were reported to be the strongest predictors of response.

The study evaluated CTLA-4 blockade (ipilimumab) given together with focal radiation therapy in patients who had chemo-refractory metastatic non-small-cell lung cancer. Libraries were made using the immunoSEQ multiplex PCR assay. Not all clones reach the TCRdb copy of this immuneACCESS table, which keeps in-frame sequences only. Checked studies attribute under half of the gap to unresolved V genes and leave the rest unexplained. In this sample the table shows around 82,000 clones, about 79% of which occur a single time. Roughly 22% of the sample is held by the ten biggest clonotypes. The sample consisted of peripheral blood, taken from a patient treated with radiotherapy plus ipilimumab. The TCR sequence derives from a human donor with non-small cell lung cancer whose response to radiotherapy plus ipilimumab could not be evaluated. Some clones in this sample may be carry-over from other donors' samples.

The DNA sequence is given as TGTGCCAGAACCCCGCCTTGGGGCGTTAACAGGGTAGGACAGCCCCAGCATTTT. This is translated as CARTPPWGVNRVGQPQHF. The sequence joins TRBV7-5 to TRBJ1-5; the table's D call TRBD1 went unverified against the DNA. TRBV7-5 is tagged as a pseudogene. Measured from the cysteine to the phenylalanine, the CDR3 is 18 residues long. Only the CDR3 portion is preserved as DNA: 54 bases, with reading frame beginning at the first base.